This is a list of T cell receptor beta chains from one sample in a study of T cell responses to AZD1222 COVID-19 vaccine. Repertoires were generated with immunoSEQ multiplex PCR, while TCRdb's copy carries only in-frame clones and drops some. The sample lists approximately 170,000 clones, around 94% seen once, with over 4.5% in the top ten. The sample consisted of peripheral blood, taken 28 days after the second AZD1222 dose. These TCRs come from an adult who received the AZD1222 COVID-19 vaccine. CDR3s include the opening cysteine and the closing phenylalanine or tryptophan. D genes are given only for firm matches. The listing skips clone size in some rows; elsewhere it reads once, few, many or a size class.

TRBD1	TRBV5-1	NA	TRBJ1-6	CASSLTITGVSPLHF	TGCGCCAGCAGCTTGACCATTACAGGGGTTTCACCCCTCCACTTT
NA	TRBV6-5	NA	TRBJ1-1	CASSYGQTEAFF	TGTGCCAGCAGTTACGGACAGACAGAAGCTTTCTTT
TRBD1	TRBV6-6	NA	TRBJ2-1	CASSYPRDRGNEQFF	TGTGCCAGCAGTTACCCCCGGGACAGGGGCAATGAGCAGTTCTTC
TRBD1	TRBV24-1	NA	TRBJ1-2	CAGEIGGEVGYTF	TGTGCCGGAGAGATAGGGGGCGAAGTTGGCTACACCTTC
NA	TRBV4-1	NA	TRBJ1-2	CASGTPFTNYGYTF	TGCGCCAGCGGGACACCTTTCACTAACTATGGCTACACCTTC
NA	TRBV19	NA	TRBJ2-5	CASSIDRETQYF	TGTGCCAGTAGTATAGATCGTGAGACCCAGTACTTC
TRBD2	TRBV3-1/TRBV3-2	NA	TRBJ2-7	CASSSGTSFFYEQYF	TGTGCCAGCAGCTCCGGGACTAGTTTTTTTTACGAGCAGTACTTC
NA	TRBV29-1	once	TRBJ2-5	CSVVQAGETQYF	TGCAGCGTTGTACAGGCCGGAGAGACCCAGTACTTC
NA	TRBV5-6	NA	TRBJ2-1	CASSLAPRGSYNEQFF	TGTGCCAGCAGCTTGGCACCCCGGGGCTCCTACAATGAGCAGTTCTTC
NA	TRBV7-9	NA	TRBJ1-2	CASSLEGGYYGYTF	TGTGCCAGCAGCTTAGAAGGGGGTTACTATGGCTACACCTTC
NA	TRBV7-9	NA	TRBJ1-1	CASSLEGVEAFF	TGTGCCAGCAGCTTAGAAGGGGTTGAAGCTTTCTTT
NA	TRBV27	NA	TRBJ1-1	CASSSGQGRNTEAFF	TGTGCCAGCAGTAGTGGTCAGGGGCGGAACACTGAAGCTTTCTTT
NA	TRBV7-8	NA	TRBJ2-4	CASSLAAQGLKNIQYF	TGTGCCAGCAGCTTAGCGGCCCAGGGGCTCAAAAACATTCAGTACTTC
NA	TRBV6-5	NA	TRBJ1-1	CASNQHSTGTEAFF	TGTGCCAGCAATCAACACAGCACGGGGACTGAAGCTTTCTTT
TRBD1	TRBV4-1	NA	TRBJ1-5	CASSQGLDRVLPSNQPQHF	TGCGCCAGCAGCCAAGGGTTAGACAGGGTCCTTCCGAGCAATCAGCCCCAGCATTTT
TRBD1	TRBV29-1	NA	TRBJ2-3	CSVGRGGGADTQYF	TGCAGCGTTGGAAGAGGGGGCGGCGCAGATACGCAGTATTTT
NA	TRBV11-1	once	TRBJ2-2	CASSLMQGRDTGELFF	TGTGCCAGCAGCTTAATGCAGGGGCGGGACACCGGGGAGCTGTTTTTT
NA	TRBV28	NA	TRBJ2-7	CASSSLRYEQYF	TGTGCCAGCAGTTCCCTTAGGTACGAGCAGTACTTC
TRBD1	TRBV28	NA	TRBJ2-3	CASRAPGQGANTQYF	TGTGCCAGCAGGGCCCCGGGACAGGGGGCCAATACGCAGTATTTT
TRBD2	TRBV19	NA	TRBJ2-7	CASSIRGGLAGRLHSYEQYF	TGTGCCAGTAGTATACGAGGGGGACTAGCGGGACGGCTCCACTCCTACGAGCAGTACTTC
NA	TRBV12-5	NA	TRBJ1-1	CASGTSGQPLSAFF	TGTGCTAGTGGTACGTCTGGACAGCCACTCTCGGCTTTCTTT
TRBD2	TRBV15	NA	TRBJ2-2	CATSRDLTSGLGELFF	TGTGCCACCAGCAGAGATCTGACTAGCGGGCTGGGGGAGCTGTTTTTT
NA	TRBV7-9	NA	TRBJ2-1	CASSLVTSLEQFF	TGTGCCAGCAGCTTAGTGACGAGCCTCGAGCAGTTCTTC
TRBD1	TRBV28	NA	TRBJ1-1	CASSPTGGASTEAFF	TGTGCCAGCAGTCCCACAGGGGGCGCGAGCACTGAAGCTTTCTTT
NA	TRBV6-5	NA	TRBJ1-5	CASSRVSNQPQHF	TGTGCCAGCAGCAGGGTAAGCAATCAGCCCCAGCATTTT
NA	TRBV9	once	TRBJ1-4	CASSASRGETNEKLFF	TGTGCCAGCAGCGCCTCCCGGGGGGAGACTAATGAAAAACTGTTTTTT
NA	TRBV6-5	once	TRBJ1-2	CASSRGGRGYGYTF	TGTGCCAGCAGTCGGGGGGGTCGGGGCTATGGCTACACCTTC
NA	TRBV25-1	NA	TRBJ2-7	CASSSGPEQYF	TGTGCCAGCAGTTCCGGGCCCGAGCAGTACTTC
TRBD2	TRBV19	few	TRBJ2-1	CASSLRGGNEQFF	TGTGCCAGTAGTCTCCGGGGGGGCAATGAGCAGTTCTTC
TRBD2	TRBV7-3	NA	TRBJ2-7	CASSATSGSYEQYF	TGTGCCAGCAGCGCTACTAGCGGCTCCTACGAGCAGTACTTC
NA	TRBV29-1	NA	TRBJ1-2	CSVEGYYGYTF	TGCAGCGTTGAGGGTTACTATGGCTACACCTTC
NA	TRBV7-9	NA	TRBJ2-5	CASSLVGGQETQYF	TGTGCCAGCAGCTTAGTAGGTGGGCAAGAGACCCAGTACTTC
NA	TRBV19	NA	TRBJ2-1	CASSIAREQFF	TGTGCCAGTAGTATAGCCCGGGAGCAGTTCTTC
TRBD2	TRBV10-2	NA	TRBJ2-1	CASEGLAGLSYNEQFF	TGCGCCAGCGAGGGACTAGCGGGACTCTCCTACAATGAGCAGTTCTTC
TRBD1	TRBV5-4	NA	TRBJ1-2	CASSSGTEYGYTF	TGTGCCAGCAGCTCCGGGACAGAATATGGCTACACCTTC
NA	TRBV27	NA	TRBJ2-1	CASSFGVLTSYNEQFF	TGTGCCAGCAGTTTTGGAGTCCTAACCTCCTACAATGAGCAGTTCTTC
NA	TRBV27	NA	TRBJ1-2	CASRFNGGATAYTF	TGTGCCAGCAGATTTAATGGGGGGGCAACGGCCTACACCTTC
TRBD1	TRBV7-9	NA	TRBJ1-1	CASSLVGTGTTEAFF	TGTGCCAGCAGCTTAGTGGGGACAGGGACCACTGAAGCTTTCTTT
TRBD2	TRBV9	NA	TRBJ2-1	CASSVEGLAAYNEQFF	TGTGCCAGCAGCGTAGAGGGACTAGCGGCATACAATGAGCAGTTCTTC